The source of this TCR beta chain is a study of cytomegalovirus exposure and HLA in healthy donors. Both 60 Vbeta primers and 13 Jbeta primers went into the PCR. This table comes from immunoSEQ multiplex PCR, and its TCRdb copy is limited to in-frame clones, with some not included. The profile shows 140,000 to 150,000 clones, roughly 85% of them singletons. CDR3 length: 12 amino acids. V lost 2 bases, J lost 6 bases, and 3 bases stayed unmatched. CDR1 and CDR2 from the germline V gene are GTSNPN and SVGIG (reference sequence). The sample comprised PBMCs. This rearrangement joins TRBV30 to TRBJ1-2, with TRBD1 matching 7 bases. This TCR was sampled from a male donor in good health and CMV-seronegative. CDR3 nucleotide sequence: TGTGCCTGGAGTCCCACAGGGGATGGCTACACCTTC. Protein product: CAWSPTGDGYTF.